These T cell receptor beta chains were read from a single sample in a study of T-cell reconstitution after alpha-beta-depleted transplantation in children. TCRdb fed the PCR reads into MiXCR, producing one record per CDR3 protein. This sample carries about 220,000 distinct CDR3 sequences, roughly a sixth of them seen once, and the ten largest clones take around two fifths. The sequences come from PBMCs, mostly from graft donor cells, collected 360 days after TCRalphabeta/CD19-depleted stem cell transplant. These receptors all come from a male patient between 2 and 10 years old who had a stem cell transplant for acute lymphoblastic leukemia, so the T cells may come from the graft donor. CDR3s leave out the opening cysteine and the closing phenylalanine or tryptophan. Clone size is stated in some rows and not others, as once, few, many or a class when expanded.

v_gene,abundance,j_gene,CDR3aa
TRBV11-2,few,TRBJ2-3,ASSTIRGRTDTQY
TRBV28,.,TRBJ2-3,ASSSLAGDLPHDTFTDTQY
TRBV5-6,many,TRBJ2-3,ASSLYGGRLSKTDTQY
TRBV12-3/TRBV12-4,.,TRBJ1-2,ASSGGTGGGYT
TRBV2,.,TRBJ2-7,ASNRESYEQY
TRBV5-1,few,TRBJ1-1,ASSLEGTANTEAF
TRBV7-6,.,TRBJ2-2,ASSAPVYTGELF
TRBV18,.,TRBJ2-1,ASSPPRAGIEQF
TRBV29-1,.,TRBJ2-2,SVEMDSYTGELF
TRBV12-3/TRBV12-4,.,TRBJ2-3,ASSRTSASDTQY
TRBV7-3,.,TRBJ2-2,ASSSPTDTGELF
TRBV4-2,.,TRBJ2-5,ATSPQGGETQY
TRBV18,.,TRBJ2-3,ASSPTQPGIADTQY
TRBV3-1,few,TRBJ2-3,ASSQTSFRFLLADTQY
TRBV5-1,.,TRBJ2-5,ASSLASGGKTQY
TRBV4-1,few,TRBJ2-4,ASSQRQDVIAKNIQY
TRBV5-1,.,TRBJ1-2,ASSLQGTANYGYT
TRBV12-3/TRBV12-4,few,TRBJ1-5,ASSPGTGSGNQPQH
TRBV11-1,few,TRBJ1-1,ASSLEGQSSLGMNTEAF
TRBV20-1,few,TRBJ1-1,SARLWTGIYTEAF
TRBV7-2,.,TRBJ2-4,ASSNLGLEGNIQY
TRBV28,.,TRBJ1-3,ASIHGGGVSGNTIY
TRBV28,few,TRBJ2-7,ASSFYRRSSYEQY
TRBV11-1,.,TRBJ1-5,ASGDRGLHQPQR
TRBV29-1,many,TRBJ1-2,SVEEVPGDGYT
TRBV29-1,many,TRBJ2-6,SVEYGANVLT
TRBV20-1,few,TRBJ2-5,SARRSSDRAETQY
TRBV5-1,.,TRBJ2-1,ASSPQTSGGYNEQF
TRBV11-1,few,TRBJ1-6,ASSLAGGTYNSPLH
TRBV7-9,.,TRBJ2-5,ASTSNGLAMMGETQY
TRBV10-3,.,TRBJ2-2,AITGGATTGELF
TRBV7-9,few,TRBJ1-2,ASGERSFVTGGYT
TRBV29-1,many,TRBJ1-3,SVVKDSGNTIY
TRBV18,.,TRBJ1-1,ASSPLSQMNTEAF
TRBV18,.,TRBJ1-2,ASSPGQLPLYGYT
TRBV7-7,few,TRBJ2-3,ASSAGTSGGADTQY
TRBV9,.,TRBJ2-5,ASSARDGVWETQY